A selection of T cell receptor beta chains follows, all from one sample in a study of Ad26.COV2.S vaccination and SARS-CoV-2 variants. Profiling relied on immunoSEQ multiplex PCR, and the TCRdb table lists in-frame clones only, not all of them. The table lists 300,000 to 450,000 clones, about 85% of them singletons. The sample in question was peripheral blood, obtained in a trial of Ad26.COV2.S vaccine versus placebo. The receptors were gathered from a person aged 18-60 years who received the Ad26.COV2.S COVID-19 vaccine or a placebo. Both conserved end residues are part of each CDR3. Fields, in order: V gene, D gene, J gene, clone size, CDR3 protein, CDR3 DNA. The D gene is left open where the match is weak. Only some rows state a clone size, as once, few, many or a class for expanded clones.

V gene: TRBV5-1; D gene: .; J gene: TRBJ2-1; clone size: .; CDR3 protein: CASSLSLTKSSYNEQFF; CDR3 DNA: TGCGCCAGCAGCTTGTCGCTGACGAAGAGCTCCTACAATGAGCAGTTCTTC
V gene: TRBV3-1/TRBV3-2; D gene: TRBD1; J gene: TRBJ1-2; clone size: .; CDR3 protein: CASSRGTGNYGYTF; CDR3 DNA: TGTGCCAGCAGCCGGGGGACAGGGAACTATGGCTACACCTTC
V gene: TRBV3-1/TRBV3-2; D gene: .; J gene: TRBJ1-6; clone size: .; CDR3 protein: CASSQGHNSPLHF; CDR3 DNA: TGTGCCAGCAGCCAGGGGCACAATTCACCCCTCCACTTT
V gene: TRBV18; D gene: .; J gene: TRBJ2-5; clone size: .; CDR3 protein: CASSPQGEETQYF; CDR3 DNA: TGTGCCAGCTCACCACAGGGGGAAGAGACCCAGTACTTC
V gene: TRBV7-9; D gene: TRBD1; J gene: TRBJ1-5; clone size: few; CDR3 protein: CASSPRGLVNQPQHF; CDR3 DNA: TGTGCCAGCAGCCCCAGGGGGCTCGTTAATCAGCCCCAGCATTTT
V gene: TRBV19; D gene: .; J gene: TRBJ1-3; clone size: .; CDR3 protein: CASSIVSGNTIYF; CDR3 DNA: TGTGCCAGTAGTATTGTCTCTGGAAACACCATATATTTT
V gene: TRBV19; D gene: TRBD1; J gene: TRBJ1-5; clone size: few; CDR3 protein: CASSGTGRSNQPQHF; CDR3 DNA: TGTGCCAGTAGCGGGACAGGGCGGAGCAATCAGCCCCAGCATTTT
V gene: TRBV29-1; D gene: TRBD1; J gene: TRBJ2-6; clone size: .; CDR3 protein: CSAGQGAFSGANVLTF; CDR3 DNA: TGCAGCGCTGGACAGGGGGCCTTTTCTGGGGCCAACGTCCTGACTTTC
V gene: TRBV18; D gene: .; J gene: TRBJ2-7; clone size: .; CDR3 protein: CASSLPGTPNEQYF; CDR3 DNA: TGTGCCAGCTCACTACCCGGGACTCCTAACGAGCAGTACTTC
V gene: TRBV7-2; D gene: .; J gene: TRBJ2-7; clone size: .; CDR3 protein: CASSDVYEQYF; CDR3 DNA: TGTGCCAGCAGCGACGTTTACGAGCAGTACTTC
V gene: TRBV6-5; D gene: TRBD1; J gene: TRBJ1-2; clone size: .; CDR3 protein: CASSYNRGGGYTF; CDR3 DNA: TGTGCCAGCAGTTACAACAGGGGAGGAGGCTACACCTTC
V gene: TRBV27; D gene: .; J gene: TRBJ2-6; clone size: many; CDR3 protein: CASSLSTIGSGANVLTF; CDR3 DNA: TGTGCCAGCAGTTTATCGACCATTGGGTCTGGGGCCAACGTCCTGACTTTC
V gene: TRBV2; D gene: TRBD2; J gene: TRBJ2-3; clone size: .; CDR3 protein: CASSFITSGGTDTQYF; CDR3 DNA: TGTGCCAGCAGTTTCATAACAAGCGGGGGCACAGATACGCAGTATTTT
V gene: TRBV29-1; D gene: TRBD1; J gene: TRBJ1-1; clone size: .; CDR3 protein: CSVETGWDTEAFF; CDR3 DNA: TGCAGCGTCGAGACAGGGTGGGACACTGAAGCTTTCTTT
V gene: TRBV7-9; D gene: .; J gene: TRBJ1-1; clone size: .; CDR3 protein: CASSLRAGIVMNTEAFF; CDR3 DNA: TGTGCCAGCAGCTTGAGGGCCGGTATAGTTATGAACACTGAAGCTTTCTTT
V gene: TRBV7-2; D gene: .; J gene: TRBJ1-1; clone size: .; CDR3 protein: CASSLQIFTEAFF; CDR3 DNA: TGTGCCAGCAGCTTACAGATATTCACTGAAGCTTTCTTT
V gene: TRBV5-6; D gene: TRBD2; J gene: TRBJ2-5; clone size: few; CDR3 protein: CASSWSGRASFETQYF; CDR3 DNA: TGTGCCAGCAGTTGGAGCGGGAGGGCCTCCTTTGAGACCCAGTACTTC
V gene: TRBV19; D gene: TRBD2; J gene: TRBJ2-3; clone size: .; CDR3 protein: CASSLGGSSSDTQYF; CDR3 DNA: TGTGCCAGTAGCCTCGGCGGGAGCTCATCAGATACGCAGTATTTT
V gene: TRBV6-2/TRBV6-3; D gene: .; J gene: TRBJ1-6; clone size: .; CDR3 protein: CASSLQSSYNSPLHF; CDR3 DNA: TGTGCCAGCAGTTTACAGAGCTCCTATAATTCACCCCTCCACTTT
V gene: TRBV7-8; D gene: TRBD2; J gene: TRBJ2-7; clone size: .; CDR3 protein: CASSPQLGGEPHSEQYF; CDR3 DNA: TGTGCCAGCAGCCCACAGCTGGGGGGGGAGCCCCATAGCGAGCAGTACTTC
V gene: TRBV28; D gene: .; J gene: TRBJ2-5; clone size: .; CDR3 protein: CASRIGIEETQYF; CDR3 DNA: TGTGCCAGCAGGATAGGGATCGAAGAGACCCAGTACTTC
V gene: TRBV5-8; D gene: TRBD1; J gene: TRBJ1-5; clone size: .; CDR3 protein: CASTTGGYSNQPQHF; CDR3 DNA: TGTGCCAGCACCACAGGGGGGTATAGCAATCAGCCCCAGCATTTT
V gene: TRBV6-2/TRBV6-3; D gene: TRBD1; J gene: TRBJ2-3; clone size: .; CDR3 protein: CASSLRTGSTDTQYF; CDR3 DNA: TGTGCCAGCAGCCTCCGGACAGGTAGCACAGATACGCAGTATTTT
V gene: TRBV10-3; D gene: .; J gene: TRBJ2-1; clone size: .; CDR3 protein: CAIREPVQHEQFF; CDR3 DNA: TGTGCCATCAGGGAGCCCGTCCAACATGAGCAGTTCTTC
V gene: TRBV24-1; D gene: .; J gene: TRBJ2-1; clone size: .; CDR3 protein: CAPRDGKWSYNEQFF; CDR3 DNA: TGTGCCCCGCGGGACGGGAAATGGTCCTACAATGAGCAGTTCTTC
V gene: TRBV28; D gene: TRBD2; J gene: TRBJ2-7; clone size: .; CDR3 protein: CASSTPSGNSYEQYF; CDR3 DNA: TGTGCCAGCAGCACCCCTAGCGGAAACTCCTACGAGCAGTACTTC
V gene: TRBV20-1; D gene: .; J gene: TRBJ2-7; clone size: .; CDR3 protein: CSARGSTEQYF; CDR3 DNA: TGCAGTGCTAGAGGGTCAACCGAGCAGTACTTC
V gene: TRBV4-1; D gene: .; J gene: TRBJ1-2; clone size: .; CDR3 protein: CASSQDGGTYYGYTF; CDR3 DNA: TGCGCCAGCAGCCAAGATGGGGGCACATACTATGGCTACACCTTC
V gene: TRBV11-2; D gene: TRBD1; J gene: TRBJ2-1; clone size: .; CDR3 protein: CASSSLPGGINNEQFF; CDR3 DNA: TGTGCCAGCAGCTCCCTCCCAGGGGGCATCAACAATGAGCAGTTCTTC
V gene: TRBV5-6; D gene: TRBD2; J gene: TRBJ2-1; clone size: .; CDR3 protein: CASSLPGGSYNEQFF; CDR3 DNA: TGTGCCAGCAGCTTGCCTGGCGGGAGTTACAATGAGCAGTTCTTC
V gene: TRBV6-5; D gene: .; J gene: TRBJ1-1; clone size: .; CDR3 protein: CASTGTVAGNTEAFF; CDR3 DNA: TGTGCCAGCACCGGAACGGTGGCAGGGAACACTGAAGCTTTCTTT
V gene: TRBV2; D gene: .; J gene: TRBJ1-1; clone size: .; CDR3 protein: CASSVEGIQNTEAFF; CDR3 DNA: TGTGCCAGCAGTGTAGAGGGAATCCAGAACACTGAAGCTTTCTTT
V gene: TRBV20-1; D gene: TRBD1; J gene: TRBJ1-1; clone size: .; CDR3 protein: CSAGGQGAFF; CDR3 DNA: TGCAGTGCTGGTGGACAGGGAGCTTTCTTT